This T cell receptor (beta chain) was identified in a study of T cell responses to AZD1222 COVID-19 vaccine. Study-level background: Second doses that came at about 4 or about 12 weeks were put together. Study results and limitations: Close to half of spike-specific TCRs reportedly recognize unmutated variant regions. The sample set comprised mostly white British donors with more females, and clonal diversity was possibly underestimated.

Worth noting for this clone: No antigen is known for it.

CDR3 size: 14 residues. V was trimmed by 1 base and J by 4 bases, leaving 10 bases between them. The V gene's germline CDR1 is MNHNS and CDR2 SASEGT. The table came from immunoSEQ multiplex PCR; TCRdb's copy has only in-frame clones and leaves some out. The sample holds about 150,000 clones, roughly nine tenths seen once. This receptor was obtained from an adult in good health. This specimen consisted of peripheral blood, obtained on day 0 of AZD1222 vaccination. This chain connects TRBV6-1 to TRBJ1-2; D unclear. The CDR3 protein is CASSEGGVAYGYTF. The CDR3 nucleotides are TGTGCCAGCAGTGAAGGTGGGGTCGCCTATGGCTACACCTTC.